This T cell receptor beta chain emerged from a study of OX40 agonist ivuxolimab in advanced cancers. The data were produced by immunoSEQ multiplex PCR, yet TCRdb's version contains in-frame clones alone and is incomplete. The table includes about 69,000 clones, around 91% detected once. Notes on the study in general: Dosing at 0.1 to 3.0 mg/kg was accompanied by clonal expansion of CD4+ and CD8+ blood T cells by week 6.

Note on this clone: What it binds is unknown.

This CDR3 comprises 16 residues. The germline V and J ends were trimmed by 6 bases and 5 bases, with 19 bases remaining between them. Germline V gives CDR1 KGHSH, CDR2 LQKENI. Autoimmune disease history or systemic immunosuppression barred patients. The sequence derives from an adult with an advanced solid tumor such as melanoma, head and neck, liver or kidney cancer. This sample comprised CD4+ or CD8+ T cells sorted from blood, obtained in a trial of the OX40 agonist ivuxolimab. This rearrangement joins TRBV18 to TRBJ2-2, with a tentative D call TRBD2 (5 bases). As DNA, the CDR3 is TGTGCCAGCTCGCTCGAGATTTTTTCGGGAACCGGGGAGCTGTTTTTT. As protein: CASSLEIFSGTGELFF.